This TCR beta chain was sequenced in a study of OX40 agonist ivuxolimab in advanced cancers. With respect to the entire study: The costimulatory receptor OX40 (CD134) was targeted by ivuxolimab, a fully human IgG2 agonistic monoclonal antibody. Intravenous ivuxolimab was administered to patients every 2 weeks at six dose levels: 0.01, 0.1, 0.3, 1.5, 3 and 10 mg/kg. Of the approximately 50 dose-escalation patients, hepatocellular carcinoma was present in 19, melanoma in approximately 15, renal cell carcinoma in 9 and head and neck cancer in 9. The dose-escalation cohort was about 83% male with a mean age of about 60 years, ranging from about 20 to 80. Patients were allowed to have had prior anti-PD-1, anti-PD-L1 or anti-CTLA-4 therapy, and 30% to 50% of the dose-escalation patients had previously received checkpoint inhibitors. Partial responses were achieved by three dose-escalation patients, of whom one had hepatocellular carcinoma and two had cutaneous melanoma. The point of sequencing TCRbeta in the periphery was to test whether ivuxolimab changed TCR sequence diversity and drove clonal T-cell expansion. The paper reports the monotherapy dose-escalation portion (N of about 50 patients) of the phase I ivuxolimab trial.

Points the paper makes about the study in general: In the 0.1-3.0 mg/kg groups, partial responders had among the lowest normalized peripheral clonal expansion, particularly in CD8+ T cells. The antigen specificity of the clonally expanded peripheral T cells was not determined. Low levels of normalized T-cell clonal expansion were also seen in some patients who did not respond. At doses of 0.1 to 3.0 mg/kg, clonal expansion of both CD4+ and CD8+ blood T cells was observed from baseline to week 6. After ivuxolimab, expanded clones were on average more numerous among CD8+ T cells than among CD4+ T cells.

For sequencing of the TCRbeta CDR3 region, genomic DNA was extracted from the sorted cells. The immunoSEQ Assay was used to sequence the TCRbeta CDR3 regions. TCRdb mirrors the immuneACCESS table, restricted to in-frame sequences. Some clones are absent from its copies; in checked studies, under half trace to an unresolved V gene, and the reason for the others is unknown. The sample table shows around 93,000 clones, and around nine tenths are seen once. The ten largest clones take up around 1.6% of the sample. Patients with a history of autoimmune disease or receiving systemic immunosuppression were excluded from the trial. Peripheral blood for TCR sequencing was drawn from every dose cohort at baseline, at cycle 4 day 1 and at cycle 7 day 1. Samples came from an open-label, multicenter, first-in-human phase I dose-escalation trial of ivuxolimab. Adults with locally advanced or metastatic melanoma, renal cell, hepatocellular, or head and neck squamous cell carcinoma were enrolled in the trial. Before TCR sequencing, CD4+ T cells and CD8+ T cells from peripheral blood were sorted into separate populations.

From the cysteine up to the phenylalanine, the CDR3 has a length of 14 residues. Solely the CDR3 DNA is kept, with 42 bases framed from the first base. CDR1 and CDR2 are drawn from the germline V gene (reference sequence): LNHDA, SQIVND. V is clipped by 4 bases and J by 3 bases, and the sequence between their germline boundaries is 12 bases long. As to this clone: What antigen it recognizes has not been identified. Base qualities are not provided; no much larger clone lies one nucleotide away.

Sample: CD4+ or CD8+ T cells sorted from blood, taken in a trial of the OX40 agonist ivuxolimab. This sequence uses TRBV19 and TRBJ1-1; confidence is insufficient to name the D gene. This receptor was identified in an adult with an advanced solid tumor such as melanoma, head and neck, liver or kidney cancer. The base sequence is TGTGCCAGTAGTAGGTGGGGATCGGACACTGAAGCTTTCTTT. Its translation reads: CASSRWGSDTEAFF.